One and the same sample provided the 26 T cell receptor beta chains below, sequenced in a study of cytomegalovirus exposure and HLA in healthy donors. The study ran its PCR with 60 Vbeta and 13 Jbeta primers. Data came from immunoSEQ multiplex PCR; TCRdb stores just in-frame clones and leaves some out. The table records 150,000 to 200,000 clones, approximately 84% of them present only once. What was sequenced was PBMCs. All receptors come from a woman aged 45-60 years in good health and CMV-seropositive.

The CDR3 DNA is TGCGCCAGCAGCCATCGGACAGGGATAGATTCACCCCTCCACTTT. It codes for CASSHRTGIDSPLHF. The chain combines TRBV4-3 with TRBJ1-6; TRBD1 matches 8 bases. Germline CDR1 reads LGHNA; CDR2 reads YSLEER. The CDR3 runs 15 residues. Unmatched junction bases numbered 6, after V lost 3 bases and J lost 8 bases.

The CDR3 region is CASAGWVDTGELFF. The CDR3 DNA reads as TGTGCCAGTGCAGGGTGGGTGGACACCGGGGAGCTGTTTTTT. The V gene is TRBV11-2, the J gene TRBJ2-2; a possible D gene is TRBD1 (5 bases). Looked up from germline, CDR1 is SGHAT and CDR2 is FQNNGV. V was trimmed by 9 bases and J by 3 bases, leaving 14 bases between them. This CDR3 has 14 residues.

V gene TRBV5-4 combines with J gene TRBJ2-3; tentative D call: TRBD1 (6 bases). Germline CDR1 reads SGHNT; CDR2 reads YYREEE (reference sequence). V was pared by 4 bases and J by 2 bases, with 11 bases between. The CDR3 has 14 residues. CDR3 loop: CASSPGTFTDTQYF. The DNA of the CDR3 is TGTGCCAGCAGCCCCGGGACATTCACAGATACGCAGTATTTT.

The table lists this clone with a few counts. This chain connects TRBV5-5 to TRBJ1-3; unclear D gene. The CDR3 has 12 residues. The V gene's germline CDR1 is SGHKS and CDR2 YYEKEE (reference sequence). V lost 7 bases and J lost 3, with 8 bases in between. The CDR3 here is CASSTNGNTIYF. In nucleotides, the CDR3 is TGTGCCAGCTCAACAAATGGAAACACCATATATTTT.

This sequence joins TRBV28 and TRBJ1-2; tentatively, D is TRBD1 (5 bases). CDR3 size: 14 residues. Trimming took 3 bases from V and 4 from J, leaving 12 bases between them. Germline V gene lookup returns CDR1 MDHEN and CDR2 SYDVKM. The CDR3 reads CASSFGQGSYGYTF. The CDR3 bases are TGTGCCAGCAGTTTCGGGCAGGGAAGCTATGGCTACACCTTC.

In this sample, this clone turned up once. The CDR3 DNA reads as TGTGCCAGTAGTCTCCGCGACAGCCGAGTACCCTACGAGCAGTACTTC. Amino acids: CASSLRDSRVPYEQYF. The gene calls are TRBV19 and TRBJ2-7, with D possibly being TRBD1 (5 bases). The germline V gene has CDR1 LNHDA and CDR2 SQIVND (reference sequence). The CDR3 has 16 amino acids. The V gene lost 5 bases and the J gene lost 2 bases, with 19 bases spanning the gap. Together with reference TRBV19 and TRBJ2-7, the CDR3 gives the full variable domain: DGGITQSPKYLFRKEGQNVTLSCEQNLNHDAMYWYRQDPGQGLRLIYYSQIVNDFQKGDIAEGYSVSREKKESFPLTVTSAQKNPTAFYLCASSLRDSRVPYEQYFGPGTRLTVT.

The gene calls are TRBV19 and TRBJ1-5; TRBD1 matches 10 bases. Losses at the gene ends were 6 bases for V and 1 base for J; bases not matched to a gene: 3. This CDR3 has 15 amino acids. The germline gives CDR1 LNHDA, CDR2 SQIVND (reference sequence). Written as DNA, the CDR3 is TGTGCCAGTAGGAGACAGGGGGCGAGCAATCAGCCCCAGCATTTT. Translation gives CASRRQGASNQPQHF.

The chain recombines TRBV5-4 with TRBJ1-2; no clear D gene. V was pared by 0 bases and J by 1 base, with 7 bases between. The length of the CDR3 is 14 residues. Germline V lookup: CDR1 SGHNT, CDR2 YYREEE (reference sequence). This CDR3 is CASSLDNRNYGYTF. CDR3 nucleotides: TGTGCCAGCAGCTTGGACAACCGTAACTATGGCTACACCTTC.

Concerning this clone: Sequence at one end of the junction differs from germline and may be a read error. This chain joins TRBV7-2 and TRBJ1-4; a possible D gene is TRBD1 (5 bases). Germline lookup yields CDR1 SGHTA and CDR2 FQGNSA. The length of the CDR3 is 17 residues. The DNA of the CDR3 is TGTGTCAGCAGCTTAAACCCCGGGGGGAGAGCTAATGAAAAACTGTTTTTT. Its translation: CVSSLNPGGRANEKLFF.

The chain recombines TRBV4-3 with TRBJ2-5, with D unresolved. The V gene's germline CDR1 is LGHNA and CDR2 YSLEER. The CDR3 is made up of 16 amino acids. The ends were cut back, 0 bases at V and 1 base at J, with 12 bases in the middle. CDR3 amino acids: CASSQDLTVRQETQYF. CDR3 DNA sequence: TGCGCCAGCAGCCAAGATCTAACGGTCCGCCAAGAGACCCAGTACTTC.

The rearrangement links TRBV30 to TRBJ1-4; D might be TRBD1 (5 bases). Germline V gene lookup returns CDR1 GTSNPN and CDR2 SVGIG (reference sequence). The length of the CDR3 is 13 residues. Between the trimmed V and J ends, which lost 3 bases and 8 bases, there was a span of 13 bases. The CDR3 DNA is TGTGCCTGGAGGGGGACGCGGGGGGAAAAACTGTTTTTT. Translated: CAWRGTRGEKLFF.

J is TRBJ1-1 and V is TRBV5-4, with D perhaps matching TRBD1 (6 bases). Germline V gene lookup returns CDR1 SGHNT and CDR2 YYREEE (reference sequence). Trimming removed 3 bases from V and 1 base from J, with 13 bases in between. The CDR3 consists of 15 residues. CDR3 loop: CASSWWGPGNTEAFF. In DNA, the CDR3 is TGTGCCAGCAGCTGGTGGGGGCCGGGGAACACTGAAGCTTTCTTT.

This clone has a handful of counts. The CDR3 sequence: CASSLKEGGGHTDTQYF. In DNA, the CDR3 is TGTGCCAGCAGCCTCAAGGAAGGGGGGGGCCACACAGATACGCAGTATTTT. The gene calls are TRBV7-2 and TRBJ2-3, with D possibly TRBD2 on 7 matching bases. The CDR3 runs to 17 residues. Trimming stripped 5 bases from V and 2 bases from J, with 20 bases between. In germline, CDR1 is SGHTA, CDR2 FQGNSA.

The chain recombines TRBV15 with TRBJ1-5, with D perhaps matching TRBD1 (5 bases). Trimming removed 3 bases at V and 7 bases at J, with 10 bases between. This CDR3 is built from 13 residues. Per germline, CDR1 LNHNV and CDR2 YYDKDF (reference sequence). In nucleotides, the CDR3 is TGTGCCACCAGCAGCACTGGGGCCCAGCCCCAGCATTTT. Its translation: CATSSTGAQPQHF.

This clone was found a few times. This chain uses TRBV4-3 with TRBJ2-3; TRBD2 matches at 8 bases. Trimming cost V 0 bases and J 3 bases; bases outside gene matches: 8. Germline-derived CDR1 and CDR2 are LGHNA and YSLEER. There are 17 residues in the CDR3. CDR3 in DNA: TGCGCCAGCAGCCAAGACCCCGCGGCTAGCGGGACAGATACGCAGTATTTT. This gives the protein CASSQDPAASGTDTQYF.

V is TRBV27 and J is TRBJ2-2; TRBD1 aligns across 9 bases. CDR3 size: 15 residues. The germline gives CDR1 MNHEY, CDR2 SMNVEV (reference sequence). J gave up 5 bases and V 6 bases, and 7 bases lay outside the gene matches. The CDR3 coding sequence is TGTGCCAGCAGAACGTGGACAGGGGAGACCGGGGAGCTGTTTTTT. Translation gives CASRTWTGETGELFF.

The chain carries TRBV6-5 and TRBJ2-1; D may be TRBD2 (6 bases). V lost 2 bases and J lost 7, with 15 bases in between. CDR3 length equals 15 residues. The germline gives CDR1 MNHEY, CDR2 SVGAGI. In DNA, the CDR3 is TGTGCCAGCAGTTACCTTACAGCGGGTGGGAATGAGCAGTTCTTC. It codes for CASSYLTAGGNEQFF.

The V gene is TRBV19, the J gene TRBJ1-5; perhaps TRBD1 as D (5 bases). V was pared by 6 bases and J by 7 bases, with 16 bases between. In germline, CDR1 is LNHDA, CDR2 SQIVND (reference sequence). The CDR3 loop spans 14 amino acids. CDR3 in DNA: TGTGCCAGTAGCCTGGGGACGAGCGGGCAGCCCCAGCATTTT. Translating gives CASSLGTSGQPQHF.

The chain employs TRBV9 and TRBJ2-2; 9 bases match TRBD1. Germline values: CDR1 SGDLS, CDR2 YYNGEE. The ends lost 3 bases at V and 7 bases at J; junction bases unmatched: 7. CDR3 length: 15 amino acids. In DNA form, the CDR3 reads TGTGCCAGCAGCGCCCGGACAGGGGTAGACGGGGAGCTGTTTTTT. The encoded protein is CASSARTGVDGELFF.

The chain carries TRBV21-1 and TRBJ1-1; the table's D call TRBD1 went unverified against the DNA. TRBV21-1 is a known pseudogene. The CDR3 has 17 amino acids. The DNA for the CDR3 is TGTGCCAGCAGCAAAGTAGGGCCAGGGGGCGGAAAAGCTGAAGCTTTCTTT. It translates to CASSKVGPGGGKAEAFF.

The chain has TRBV7-2 and TRBJ1-5; 7 bases map to TRBD1. Per the germline V gene, CDR1 is SGHTA and CDR2 is FQGNSA. With V trimmed by 5 bases and J by 6 bases, 7 bases remained unmatched. The CDR3 runs 14 residues. The chain's CDR3 is CASSTQQGTQPQHF. The CDR3 DNA sequence: TGTGCCAGCAGCACCCAACAGGGGACTCAGCCCCAGCATTTT.

The chain joins TRBV4-1 to TRBJ1-1, with D perhaps TRBD1 (5 bases). The CDR3 covers 19 residues. V was clipped by 5 bases and J by 3 bases, with 28 bases between them. In germline, CDR1 is MGHRA, CDR2 YSYEKL. This CDR3 is CASSGPVGGKGGADTEAFF. DNA for the CDR3: TGCGCCAGCAGCGGCCCGGTGGGAGGGAAAGGAGGGGCAGACACTGAAGCTTTCTTT.

The J gene is TRBJ2-3, the V gene TRBV5-1, with 10 bases lining up with TRBD2. The CDR3 extends over 17 amino acids. V trimming: 6 bases; J trimming: 3 bases; junction bases outside the gene matches: 13. Germline lookup yields CDR1 SGHRS and CDR2 YFSETQ. For the CDR3, the DNA is TGCGCCAGCACTCTTTGGGGGCCTAGCGGGGGTACAGATACGCAGTATTTT. Translation gives CASTLWGPSGGTDTQYF.

For the CDR3, the DNA is TGTGCCAGTAGTATATCGGCGGGGCCTCTTGTCGGGCAGTACTTC. Protein product: CASSISAGPLVGQYF. The chain combines TRBV19 with TRBJ2-7, with a tentative D call TRBD2 (6 bases). CDR1 is LNHDA, CDR2 SQIVND, per germline (reference sequence). The CDR3 covers 15 residues. Trimming shortened V by 2 bases and J by 9 bases, and 20 bases separated the two germline ends. The whole variable domain, filled in from reference TRBV19 and TRBJ2-7, reads DGGITQSPKYLFRKEGQNVTLSCEQNLNHDAMYWYRQDPGQGLRLIYYSQIVNDFQKGDIAEGYSVSREKKESFPLTVTSAQKNPTAFYLCASSISAGPLVGQYFGPGTRLTVT.

The CDR3 loop is CAISPAGDEKLFF. The CDR3 nucleotides read TGTGCCATCAGTCCGGCCGGGGATGAAAAACTGTTTTTT. The chain combines TRBV10-3 with TRBJ1-4; D call uncertain. This CDR3 has 13 amino acids. Per the germline V gene, CDR1 is ENHRY and CDR2 is SYGVKD. V was shortened by 5 bases and J by 6 bases, with 10 bases between the two germline ends.

V is TRBV9 and J is TRBJ1-1, with 11 bases matching TRBD1. The CDR3 has 17 amino acids. V dropped 4 bases and J dropped 0; count of bases not matched to a gene: 8. Germline V gene lookup returns CDR1 SGDLS and CDR2 YYNGEE. The CDR3 loop reads CASSFLGQGALNTEAFF. The CDR3 DNA reads as TGTGCCAGCAGCTTCCTCGGACAGGGGGCATTGAACACTGAAGCTTTCTTT.